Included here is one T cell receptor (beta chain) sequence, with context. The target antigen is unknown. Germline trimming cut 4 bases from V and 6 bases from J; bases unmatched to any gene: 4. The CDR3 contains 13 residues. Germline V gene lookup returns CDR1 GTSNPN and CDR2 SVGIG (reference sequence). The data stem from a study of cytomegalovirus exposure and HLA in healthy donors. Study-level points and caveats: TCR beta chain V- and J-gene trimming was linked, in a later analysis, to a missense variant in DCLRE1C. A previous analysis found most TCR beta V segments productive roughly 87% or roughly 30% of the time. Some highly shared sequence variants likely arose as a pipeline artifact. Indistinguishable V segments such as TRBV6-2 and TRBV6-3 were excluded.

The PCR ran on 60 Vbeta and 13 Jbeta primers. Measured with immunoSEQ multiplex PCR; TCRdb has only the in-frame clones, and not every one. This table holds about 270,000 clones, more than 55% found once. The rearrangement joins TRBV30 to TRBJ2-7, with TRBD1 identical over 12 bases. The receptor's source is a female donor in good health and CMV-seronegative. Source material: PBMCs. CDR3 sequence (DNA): TGTGCCTGGATAGGGACAGGGGGCGGCGAGCAGTACTTC. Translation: CAWIGTGGGEQYF.